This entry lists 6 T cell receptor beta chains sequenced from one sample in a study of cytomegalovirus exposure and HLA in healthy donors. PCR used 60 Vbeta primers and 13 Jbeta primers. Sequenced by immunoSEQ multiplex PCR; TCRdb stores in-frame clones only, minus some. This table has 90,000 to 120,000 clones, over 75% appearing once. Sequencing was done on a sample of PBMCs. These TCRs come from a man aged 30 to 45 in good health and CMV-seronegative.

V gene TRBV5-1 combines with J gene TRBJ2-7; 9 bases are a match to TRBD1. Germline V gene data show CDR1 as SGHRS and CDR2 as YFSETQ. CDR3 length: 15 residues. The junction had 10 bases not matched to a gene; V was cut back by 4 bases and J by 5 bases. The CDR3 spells CASSGLQGAKNEQYF. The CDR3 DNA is TGCGCCAGCAGCGGCCTACAGGGGGCGAAAAACGAGCAGTACTTC.

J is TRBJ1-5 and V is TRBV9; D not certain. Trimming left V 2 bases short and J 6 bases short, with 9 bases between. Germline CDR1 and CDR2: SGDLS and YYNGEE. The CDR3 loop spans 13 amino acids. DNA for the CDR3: TGTGCCAGCAGCGTCGGTTCCGGTCAGCCCCAGCATTTT. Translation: CASSVGSGQPQHF. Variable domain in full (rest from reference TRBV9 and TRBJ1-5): DSGVTQTPKHLITATGQRVTLRCSPRSGDLSVYWYQQSLDQGLQFLIQYYNGEERAKGNILERFSAQQFPDLHSELNLSSLELGDSALYFCASSVGSGQPQHFGDGTRLSIL.

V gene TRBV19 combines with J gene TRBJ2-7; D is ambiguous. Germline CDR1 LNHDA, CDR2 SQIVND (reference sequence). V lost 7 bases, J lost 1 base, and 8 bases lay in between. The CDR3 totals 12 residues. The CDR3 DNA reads TGTGCCAGTAAAGGCAGGTCCTACGAGCAGTACTTC. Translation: CASKGRSYEQYF.

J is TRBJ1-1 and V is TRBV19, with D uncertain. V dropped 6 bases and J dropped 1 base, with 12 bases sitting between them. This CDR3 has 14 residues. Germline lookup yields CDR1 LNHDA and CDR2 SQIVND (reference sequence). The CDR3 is CASRVFNTNTEAFF. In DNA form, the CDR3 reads TGTGCCAGTAGGGTCTTCAACACGAACACTGAAGCTTTCTTT.

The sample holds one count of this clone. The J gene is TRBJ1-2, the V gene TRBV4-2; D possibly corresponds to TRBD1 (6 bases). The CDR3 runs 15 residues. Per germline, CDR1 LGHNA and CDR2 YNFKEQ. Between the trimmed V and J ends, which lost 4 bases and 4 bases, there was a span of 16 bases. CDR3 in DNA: TGTGCCAGCAGCCGCGGACAGACCCAGCTCTATGGCTACACCTTC. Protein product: CASSRGQTQLYGYTF.

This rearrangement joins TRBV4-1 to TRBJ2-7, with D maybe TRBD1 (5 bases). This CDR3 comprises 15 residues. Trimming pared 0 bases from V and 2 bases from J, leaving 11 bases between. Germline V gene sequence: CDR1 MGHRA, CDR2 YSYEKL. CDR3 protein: CASSQEIGATYEQYF. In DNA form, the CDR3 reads TGCGCCAGCAGCCAAGAGATAGGGGCCACCTACGAGCAGTACTTC.